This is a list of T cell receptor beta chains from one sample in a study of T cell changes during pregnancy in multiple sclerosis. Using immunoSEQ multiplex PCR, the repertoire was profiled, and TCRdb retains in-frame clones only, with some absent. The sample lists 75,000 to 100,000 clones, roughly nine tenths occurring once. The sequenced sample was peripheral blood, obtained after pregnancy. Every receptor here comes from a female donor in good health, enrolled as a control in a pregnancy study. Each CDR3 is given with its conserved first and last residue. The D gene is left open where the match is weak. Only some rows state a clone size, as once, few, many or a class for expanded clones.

CDR3nt: TGCAGTGCTAGATACAGATATGAAGCTTTCTTT
CDR3aa: CSARYRYEAFF
abundance: .
v_gene: TRBV20-1
j_gene: TRBJ1-1
d_gene: .

CDR3nt: TGTGCCAGCAGTAACCAGGGAAACACTGAAGCTTTCTTT
CDR3aa: CASSNQGNTEAFF
abundance: few
v_gene: TRBV2
j_gene: TRBJ1-1
d_gene: .

CDR3nt: TGTGCCAGCAGCACACAGGGGGGGAGCAATCAGCCCCAGCATTTT
CDR3aa: CASSTQGGSNQPQHF
abundance: once
v_gene: TRBV7-2
j_gene: TRBJ1-5
d_gene: TRBD1

CDR3nt: TGTGCCAGCAGTTTACCCGGGACACCTAGCACAGATACGCAGTATTTT
CDR3aa: CASSLPGTPSTDTQYF
abundance: once
v_gene: TRBV27
j_gene: TRBJ2-3
d_gene: .

CDR3nt: TGTGCCAGCAGCCACAGGGTTTGGGAGCAGTACTTC
CDR3aa: CASSHRVWEQYF
abundance: once
v_gene: TRBV7-9
j_gene: TRBJ2-7
d_gene: .

CDR3nt: TGCGCCAGCAGCTTTTTAGATTCGAACACCGGGGAGCTGTTTTTT
CDR3aa: CASSFLDSNTGELFF
abundance: .
v_gene: TRBV5-1
j_gene: TRBJ2-2
d_gene: .

CDR3nt: TGCGCCAGCAGCTCGACAGGGATTGGGAACACTGAAGCTTTCTTT
CDR3aa: CASSSTGIGNTEAFF
abundance: .
v_gene: TRBV4-3
j_gene: TRBJ1-1
d_gene: TRBD1

CDR3nt: TGTGCTAGTGGTTTGCACCACAGAGAAAACACCATATATTTT
CDR3aa: CASGLHHRENTIYF
abundance: .
v_gene: TRBV12-5
j_gene: TRBJ1-3
d_gene: .

CDR3nt: TGTGCCAGCAGCGGAGCGCGACTAGCGGGGACCACAGATACGCAGTATTTT
CDR3aa: CASSGARLAGTTDTQYF
abundance: .
v_gene: TRBV7-9
j_gene: TRBJ2-3
d_gene: TRBD2

CDR3nt: TGTGCCAGCAGCTTGGTAGGGAGATTGAACACTGAAGCTTTCTTT
CDR3aa: CASSLVGRLNTEAFF
abundance: few
v_gene: TRBV5-6
j_gene: TRBJ1-1
d_gene: .

CDR3nt: TGTGCCAGTAGTGTACTAGGACCCTATGGCTACACCTTC
CDR3aa: CASSVLGPYGYTF
abundance: .
v_gene: TRBV19
j_gene: TRBJ1-2
d_gene: .

CDR3nt: TGTGCTAGTGGTTTCAGCGCCGGAATCCACGAGCAGTACTTC
CDR3aa: CASGFSAGIHEQYF
abundance: once
v_gene: TRBV12-5
j_gene: TRBJ2-7
d_gene: .

CDR3nt: TGTGCCAGCAGCCTAACTAACCTAGCGGGGGCCTACAATGAGCAGTTCTTC
CDR3aa: CASSLTNLAGAYNEQFF
abundance: .
v_gene: TRBV27
j_gene: TRBJ2-1
d_gene: TRBD2

CDR3nt: TGTGCCAGCAGTGAAGCGGGGGGATCGAGCCCCCAGCATTTT
CDR3aa: CASSEAGGSSPQHF
abundance: .
v_gene: TRBV2
j_gene: TRBJ1-5
d_gene: .

CDR3nt: TGTGCCAGCAGCCTTGACTCGTCGGTGCAGTACTTC
CDR3aa: CASSLDSSVQYF
abundance: .
v_gene: TRBV7-2
j_gene: TRBJ2-7
d_gene: .

CDR3nt: TGCGCCAACAGCCACGGACAGACCTACGAGCAGTACTTC
CDR3aa: CANSHGQTYEQYF
abundance: .
v_gene: TRBV4-3
j_gene: TRBJ2-7
d_gene: .

CDR3nt: TGTGCCAGCAGGTCCACAGGGGGCGTTCAGGAAAAACTGTTTTTT
CDR3aa: CASRSTGGVQEKLFF
abundance: .
v_gene: TRBV7-2
j_gene: TRBJ1-4
d_gene: TRBD1

CDR3nt: TGTGCCAGCAGTCCCCTCACAGGGGGCTCCTCTGGGGCCAACGTCCTGACTTTC
CDR3aa: CASSPLTGGSSGANVLTF
abundance: .
v_gene: TRBV28
j_gene: TRBJ2-6
d_gene: TRBD1

CDR3nt: TGTGCCAGTAAACCATCGTCCGGGGCGGGGGACTATGGCTACACCTTC
CDR3aa: CASKPSSGAGDYGYTF
abundance: .
v_gene: TRBV19
j_gene: TRBJ1-2
d_gene: .

CDR3nt: TGTGCCAGCAGCAAGAGGGGCGGGGGCTCCAATGAGCAGTTCTTC
CDR3aa: CASSKRGGGSNEQFF
abundance: .
v_gene: TRBV9
j_gene: TRBJ2-1
d_gene: .

CDR3nt: TGTGCCAGCAGCTTAATAGCAGCCACTGAAGCTTTCTTT
CDR3aa: CASSLIAATEAFF
abundance: few
v_gene: TRBV11-1
j_gene: TRBJ1-1
d_gene: .

CDR3nt: TGTGCCAGCAGTGAAGGGACAGGGAGTATAGATACGCAGTATTTT
CDR3aa: CASSEGTGSIDTQYF
abundance: once
v_gene: TRBV6-1
j_gene: TRBJ2-3
d_gene: TRBD1

CDR3nt: TGTGCCACCAGCAGAGATCAAGGGAACAGGGGTGGATATGGCTACACCTTC
CDR3aa: CATSRDQGNRGGYGYTF
abundance: .
v_gene: TRBV15
j_gene: TRBJ1-2
d_gene: TRBD1

CDR3nt: TGTGCCAGCAGACGACAGGGGGCATTATCAACTAATGAAAAACTGTTTTTT
CDR3aa: CASRRQGALSTNEKLFF
abundance: .
v_gene: TRBV5-5
j_gene: TRBJ1-4
d_gene: TRBD1

CDR3nt: TGCGCCAGCAGCAGCGACAGGGGGCCACCCTACGAGCAGTACTTC
CDR3aa: CASSSDRGPPYEQYF
abundance: .
v_gene: TRBV5-1
j_gene: TRBJ2-7
d_gene: TRBD1

CDR3nt: TGTGCCTGGATCCATCCTGGGGCCACTGAAGCTTTCTTT
CDR3aa: CAWIHPGATEAFF
abundance: few
v_gene: TRBV30
j_gene: TRBJ1-1
d_gene: .

CDR3nt: TGCGCCAGCAGCCTTAGGAACACTGAAGCTTTCTTT
CDR3aa: CASSLRNTEAFF
abundance: once
v_gene: TRBV5-1
j_gene: TRBJ1-1
d_gene: .

CDR3nt: TGTGCCAGCAGCTTAGTGGCGGGCCCCTCCTACGAGCAGTACTTC
CDR3aa: CASSLVAGPSYEQYF
abundance: .
v_gene: TRBV7-8
j_gene: TRBJ2-7
d_gene: .

CDR3nt: TGTGCCAGCAGCTTGAAGGAGACCTACGAGCAGTACTTC
CDR3aa: CASSLKETYEQYF
abundance: .
v_gene: TRBV11-3
j_gene: TRBJ2-7
d_gene: .

CDR3nt: TGTGCCAGCGCCCCCCCCAGGGGTACGCAGTATTTT
CDR3aa: CASAPPRGTQYF
abundance: .
v_gene: TRBV6-5
j_gene: TRBJ2-3
d_gene: .

CDR3nt: TGTGCCAGTAGTATGCGGGGTTATGGCTACACCTTC
CDR3aa: CASSMRGYGYTF
abundance: .
v_gene: TRBV19
j_gene: TRBJ1-2
d_gene: .

CDR3nt: TGTGCCAGCAGACCAAGCCCCAATCAGCCCCAGCATTTT
CDR3aa: CASRPSPNQPQHF
abundance: .
v_gene: TRBV28
j_gene: TRBJ1-5
d_gene: .

CDR3nt: TGTGCCGGGGGGAGGGGGGGGTCCGGGGAGCTGTTTTTT
CDR3aa: CAGGRGGSGELFF
abundance: .
v_gene: TRBV30
j_gene: TRBJ2-2
d_gene: .

CDR3nt: TGTGCCAGCAGCTCATTAGACAGACTCTATGGCTACACCTTC
CDR3aa: CASSSLDRLYGYTF
abundance: .
v_gene: TRBV7-9
j_gene: TRBJ1-2
d_gene: .

CDR3nt: TGTGCCAGCAGCTTAGAAAGGATTCAGGACACCATATATTTT
CDR3aa: CASSLERIQDTIYF
abundance: .
v_gene: TRBV7-6
j_gene: TRBJ1-3
d_gene: .

CDR3nt: TGTGCCAGCAGTTACTCGGCGGGGGGCAGGGACGAGCAGTACTTC
CDR3aa: CASSYSAGGRDEQYF
abundance: .
v_gene: TRBV6-5
j_gene: TRBJ2-7
d_gene: TRBD2

CDR3nt: TGTGCCAGCAGCCCAATCTCCTATAATTCACCCCTCCACTTT
CDR3aa: CASSPISYNSPLHF
abundance: few
v_gene: TRBV27
j_gene: TRBJ1-6
d_gene: .

CDR3nt: TGTGCCAGCAGTGAAGAGGGCGCGGGGGCCAACGTCCTGACTTTC
CDR3aa: CASSEEGAGANVLTF
abundance: .
v_gene: TRBV6-4
j_gene: TRBJ2-6
d_gene: .

CDR3nt: TGTGCCAGCAGCTTAGGAGCGGGGACGGATACGCAGTATTTT
CDR3aa: CASSLGAGTDTQYF
abundance: .
v_gene: TRBV7-2
j_gene: TRBJ2-3
d_gene: TRBD2

CDR3nt: TGTGCCACCAGGGGTGAAGGCGGTCAGCCCCAGCATTTT
CDR3aa: CATRGEGGQPQHF
abundance: .
v_gene: TRBV15
j_gene: TRBJ1-5
d_gene: .

CDR3nt: TGTGCCAGCAGTGGGACAGGGGGCTTTCATGGCTACACCTTC
CDR3aa: CASSGTGGFHGYTF
abundance: .
v_gene: TRBV2
j_gene: TRBJ1-2
d_gene: TRBD1

CDR3nt: TGTGCCAGCTCATCAATACAGGGGACGAACACTGAAGCTTTCTTT
CDR3aa: CASSSIQGTNTEAFF
abundance: .
v_gene: TRBV18
j_gene: TRBJ1-1
d_gene: TRBD1